This paragraph covers one T cell receptor (beta chain) sequence. This entry comes from a study of T cell changes during pregnancy in multiple sclerosis. The CDR3 covers 16 residues. CDR1 is LNHDA, CDR2 SQIVND, per germline (reference sequence). Trimming left V 3 bases short and J 2 bases short, with 14 bases between. The protocol was immunoSEQ multiplex PCR, while the TCRdb copy is restricted to in-frame clones and leaves out a portion. The table includes about 44,000 clones, 80% to 95% detected once. V usage is TRBV19 and J usage is TRBJ1-5, with D possibly being TRBD1 (5 bases). This clonotype was obtained from a female donor with multiple sclerosis, enrolled in a pregnancy study. Sequenced here: CD4+ T cells from peripheral blood mononuclear cells, sampled in the first trimester of pregnancy. The DNA of the CDR3 is TGTGCCAGTAGTATTAGGGGCAGGGTGGGCAATCAGCCCCAGCATTTT. This sequence encodes CASSIRGRVGNQPQHF. Full variable domain (rest looked up from reference TRBV19 and TRBJ1-5): DGGITQSPKYLFRKEGQNVTLSCEQNLNHDAMYWYRQDPGQGLRLIYYSQIVNDFQKGDIAEGYSVSREKKESFPLTVTSAQKNPTAFYLCASSIRGRVGNQPQHFGDGTRLSIL.